The rows below give T cell receptor beta chains drawn from one sample of a study of cytomegalovirus exposure and HLA in healthy donors. Produced via immunoSEQ multiplex PCR; TCRdb's table is partial and in-frame only. The data hold around 160,000 clones, with approximately 80% observed a single time. The specimen was PBMCs. The receptors come from a woman aged 35 to 49 in good health and CMV-seropositive. CDR3s include the opening cysteine and the closing phenylalanine or tryptophan. D genes are given only for firm matches. Some rows have no size entry. The others give once, few or many, or a class for an expanded clone.

. | TRBJ2-6 | . | TRBV30 | CAWTSSGANVLTF | TGTGCCTGGACCTCGAGTGGGGCCAACGTCCTGACTTTC
few | TRBJ1-5 | TRBD1 | TRBV7-9 | CASSPGTGSDRSNQPQHF | TGTGCCAGCAGCCCCGGGACAGGGTCCGACAGGAGCAATCAGCCCCAGCATTTT
once | TRBJ2-7 | . | TRBV11-3 | CASSLVPAVPYEQYF | TGTGCCAGCAGCTTAGTTCCAGCGGTACCCTACGAGCAGTACTTC
. | TRBJ1-2 | . | TRBV28 | CASSLYRAYGYTF | TGTGCCAGCAGTTTATACAGGGCGTATGGCTACACCTTC
few | TRBJ1-1 | . | TRBV6-6 | CASSRSGERRTEAFF | TGTGCCAGCAGTCGATCAGGGGAAAGGAGAACTGAAGCTTTCTTT
. | TRBJ2-7 | . | TRBV13 | CASSAGSLEQYF | TGTGCCAGCAGCGCAGGGTCGCTCGAGCAGTACTTC
. | TRBJ2-2 | TRBD1 | TRBV10-2 | CASSEQGATGELFF | TGCGCCAGCAGTGAGCAGGGGGCAACCGGGGAGCTGTTTTTT
once | TRBJ1-2 | TRBD1 | TRBV29-1 | CSVPQGDTYGYTF | TGCAGCGTTCCACAGGGGGATACTTATGGCTACACCTTC
few | TRBJ2-5 | . | TRBV11-2 | CASSYYRGETQYF | TGTGCCAGCAGCTACTATAGGGGGGAGACCCAGTACTTC
. | TRBJ2-2 | TRBD2 | TRBV2 | CASSEGAGVPGELFF | TGTGCCAGCAGTGAAGGGGCGGGAGTACCCGGGGAGCTGTTTTTT
few | TRBJ1-2 | . | TRBV7-2 | CASSLGLVNYGYTF | TGTGCCAGCAGCTTAGGTCTAGTGAACTATGGCTACACCTTC
few | TRBJ1-1 | . | TRBV5-6 | CASSFQGPEAFF | TGTGCCAGCAGCTTTCAGGGCCCCGAAGCTTTCTTT
few | TRBJ2-1 | . | TRBV2 | CASSPTRGGYNEQFF | TGTGCCAGCAGTCCTACTAGGGGGGGCTACAATGAGCAGTTCTTC
. | TRBJ2-5 | TRBD1 | TRBV29-1 | CSGRDRGLQETQYF | TGCAGCGGACGGGACAGGGGCCTCCAAGAGACCCAGTACTTC
. | TRBJ1-2 | . | TRBV29-1 | CSVVKLEGGYTF | TGCAGCGTTGTTAAACTTGAGGGTGGCTACACCTTC
. | TRBJ1-1 | . | TRBV19 | CASSISQAGMNTEAFF | TGTGCCAGTAGTATAAGCCAGGCGGGTATGAACACTGAAGCTTTCTTT
. | TRBJ1-1 | . | TRBV27 | CASSFAGARNTEAFF | TGTGCCAGCAGTTTCGCGGGGGCTAGGAACACTGAAGCTTTCTTT
. | TRBJ1-1 | TRBD1 | TRBV18 | CASSPIPGARQGKTEAFF | TGTGCCAGCTCACCAATCCCAGGGGCGAGACAGGGGAAGACTGAAGCTTTCTTT
. | TRBJ2-7 | . | TRBV27 | CASSLSAGYEQYF | TGTGCCAGCAGTTTGAGTGCAGGATACGAGCAGTACTTC
. | TRBJ1-3 | . | TRBV11-2 | CASSLQGTHGNTIYF | TGTGCCAGCAGCTTACAGGGGACACATGGAAACACCATATATTTT
. | TRBJ2-7 | . | TRBV20-1 | CSARSSAEQYF | TGCAGTGCTAGAAGCTCTGCGGAACAGTACTTC
once | TRBJ2-5 | TRBD2 | TRBV7-2 | CASNGGGARQETQYF | TGTGCCAGCAACGGCGGGGGGGCCCGCCAAGAGACCCAGTACTTC
. | TRBJ1-3 | TRBD1 | TRBV6-6 | CASRPQGAAGNTIYF | TGTGCCAGCAGGCCACAGGGGGCTGCTGGAAACACCATATATTTT
few | TRBJ2-7 | TRBD1 | TRBV7-8 | CASSQTGEFSYEQYF | TGTGCCAGCAGCCAGACAGGGGAATTTTCCTACGAGCAGTACTTC
. | TRBJ2-2 | TRBD1 | TRBV5-4 | CASSLAGGQGAVGELFF | TGTGCCAGCAGCTTGGCCGGAGGACAGGGGGCTGTCGGGGAGCTGTTTTTT
. | TRBJ2-1 | TRBD2 | TRBV5-1 | CASTSGTSGSNEQFF | TGCGCCAGCACATCCGGGACTAGCGGGAGTAATGAGCAGTTCTTC
. | TRBJ2-3 | TRBD1 | TRBV6-5 | CASKYAGTGDGRQYF | TGTGCCAGCAAGTATGCCGGGACAGGGGATGGTAGGCAGTATTTT
once | TRBJ1-1 | . | TRBV9 | CASSVATGGGTEAFF | TGTGCCAGCAGCGTAGCTACTGGGGGGGGCACTGAAGCTTTCTTT
. | TRBJ2-3 | . | TRBV7-2 | CASSPPGGGSTDTQYF | TGTGCCAGCAGCCCCCCCGGTGGAGGGAGCACAGATACGCAGTATTTT
. | TRBJ1-1 | . | TRBV4-3 | CASSQDIAGAEAFF | TGCGCCAGCAGCCAAGATATAGCGGGGGCTGAAGCTTTCTTT
. | TRBJ2-2 | TRBD1 | TRBV19 | CASDRGQAGELFF | TGTGCCAGCGACAGGGGGCAGGCCGGGGAGCTGTTTTTT
. | TRBJ1-4 | TRBD1 | TRBV30 | CAWSAQGAQANEKLFF | TGTGCCTGGAGTGCACAGGGGGCGCAGGCTAATGAAAAACTGTTTTTT
. | TRBJ2-7 | . | TRBV5-1 | CASSSQTGSYEQYF | TGCGCCAGCAGCTCACAAACAGGTTCCTACGAGCAGTACTTC
few | TRBJ2-1 | . | TRBV21-1 | CASSKGGLAGGSYNEQFF | TGTGCCAGCAGCAAAGGGGGACTAGCGGGAGGTTCCTACAATGAGCAGTTCTTC
once | TRBJ1-5 | . | TRBV5-1 | CASSPQAIGTTDQPQHF | TGCGCCAGCAGCCCCCAAGCCATCGGGACAACAGATCAGCCCCAGCATTTT
. | TRBJ1-3 | . | TRBV19 | CASTRVLGNTIYF | TGTGCCAGTACGCGGGTCCTTGGAAACACCATATATTTT
. | TRBJ1-5 | TRBD1 | TRBV28 | CASWEGGRGGQPQHF | TGTGCCAGCTGGGAAGGGGGCCGGGGAGGACAGCCCCAGCATTTT
few | TRBJ2-1 | . | TRBV13 | CASSPSEEQQFF | TGTGCCAGCAGCCCAAGTGAGGAACAGCAGTTCTTC
few | TRBJ1-4 | . | TRBV28 | CASRGAFNEKLFF | TGTGCCAGCAGGGGGGCCTTTAATGAAAAACTGTTTTTT
. | TRBJ1-3 | TRBD1 | TRBV19 | CASSIVPDRARRNTIYF | TGTGCCAGTAGTATAGTCCCAGACAGGGCGAGAAGAAACACCATATATTTT
few | TRBJ2-7 | TRBD2 | TRBV4-2 | CASSQGLAGGRSYEQYF | TGTGCCAGCAGCCAAGGACTAGCGGGAGGGCGCTCCTACGAGCAGTACTTC
. | TRBJ2-3 | TRBD2 | TRBV9 | CASQARGTTDTQYF | TGTGCCAGTCAGGCGCGGGGGACCACAGATACGCAGTATTTT
few | TRBJ1-2 | . | TRBV18 | CASSADRNYGYTF | TGTGCCAGCTCTGCCGACAGGAACTATGGCTACACCTTC
. | TRBJ2-1 | TRBD2 | TRBV7-2 | CASSFTSGGGYNEQFF | TGTGCCAGCAGCTTTACTAGCGGGGGGGGATACAATGAGCAGTTCTTC
. | TRBJ2-3 | TRBD1 | TRBV29-1 | CSASRGSTDTQYF | TGCAGCGCCTCCAGGGGGTCCACAGATACGCAGTATTTT
. | TRBJ2-1 | TRBD2 | TRBV11-3 | CASSSTPSGTAYNEQFF | TGTGCCAGCAGCTCCACTCCTAGCGGGACCGCCTACAATGAGCAGTTCTTC
. | TRBJ1-2 | TRBD1 | TRBV7-2 | CASSLVRGGYTF | TGTGCCAGCAGCTTGGTCAGGGGGGGCTACACCTTC
. | TRBJ2-7 | . | TRBV6-6 | CASSYSTGPTSYEQYF | TGTGCCAGCAGTTACAGCACAGGGCCTACATCCTACGAGCAGTACTTC
. | TRBJ2-5 | . | TRBV5-1 | CASSGLPLETQYF | TGCGCCAGCAGTGGGCTCCCGCTGGAGACCCAGTACTTC
. | TRBJ1-3 | . | TRBV28 | CASQQAISGNTIYF | TGTGCCAGCCAACAGGCTATCTCTGGAAACACCATATATTTT
. | TRBJ1-2 | TRBD1 | TRBV29-1 | CSVIIGTGPNSNYGYTF | TGCAGCGTAATTATCGGGACAGGGCCTAACAGTAACTATGGCTACACCTTC
. | TRBJ2-7 | TRBD1 | TRBV19 | CASSDQSGTGSSYEQYF | TGTGCCAGTAGCGATCAGTCCGGGACAGGGAGCTCCTACGAGCAGTACTTC
. | TRBJ1-3 | . | TRBV11-3 | CASSETGNTIYF | TGTGCCAGCAGTGAAACAGGGAACACCATATATTTT
. | TRBJ2-7 | TRBD2 | TRBV9 | CASSAGLAGYEQYF | TGTGCCAGCAGCGCGGGACTAGCGGGCTACGAGCAGTACTTC
. | TRBJ2-1 | TRBD2 | TRBV5-4 | CASSSGLPHSYNEQFF | TGTGCCAGCAGCTCGGGACTACCCCACTCCTACAATGAGCAGTTCTTC
. | TRBJ2-3 | TRBD2 | TRBV2 | CASSGTRGTDTQYF | TGTGCCAGCAGTGGGACTAGAGGGACAGATACGCAGTATTTT